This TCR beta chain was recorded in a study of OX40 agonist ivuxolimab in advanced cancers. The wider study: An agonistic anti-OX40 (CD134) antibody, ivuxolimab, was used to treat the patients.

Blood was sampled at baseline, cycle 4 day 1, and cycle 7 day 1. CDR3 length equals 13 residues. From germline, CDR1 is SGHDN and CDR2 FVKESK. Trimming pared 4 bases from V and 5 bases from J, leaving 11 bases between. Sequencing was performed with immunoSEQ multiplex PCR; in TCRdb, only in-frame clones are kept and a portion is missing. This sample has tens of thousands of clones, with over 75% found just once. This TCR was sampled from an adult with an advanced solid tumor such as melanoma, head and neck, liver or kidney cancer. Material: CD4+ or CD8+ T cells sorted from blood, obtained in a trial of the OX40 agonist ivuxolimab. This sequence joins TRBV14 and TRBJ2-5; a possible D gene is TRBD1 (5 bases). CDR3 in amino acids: CASSLWGWETQYF. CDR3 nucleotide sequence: TGTGCCAGCAGCCTCTGGGGCTGGGAGACCCAGTACTTC.